This entry features one TCR beta chain sequence. This clone's antigen is unknown. No much larger clone is present one base from it, and per-base qualities are unavailable. The cohort consisted of 650 to 850 healthy bone marrow donors. All cohort members were sampled while nominally healthy, although unrecorded immune exposures were likely present. The donor was CMV seronegative and was included in the group of 352 seronegative cohort members. Each donor provided a peripheral blood sample, and peripheral blood mononuclear cells were used for TCR beta sequencing. Genomic DNA extraction from the blood cell samples was performed with the Qiagen DNeasy Blood Extraction Kit. CDR1 and CDR2 (SGHRS, YFSETQ) derive from the germline V gene. The CDR3 has 15 amino acids, counting the end cysteine and phenylalanine. Just the 45-base CDR3 DNA is kept, in frame starting at base 1. V is pared back by 3 bases and J by 1 base, with 13 bases lying between the germline termini.

This entry is derived from a study of cytomegalovirus exposure and HLA in healthy donors (dated by TCRdb to the late 2010s). As for the study more broadly: An earlier analysis of a few hundred of the donors reported under 300 Gb of sequence data and roughly 120 million unique TCR beta sequences obtained from about 180 million T cells. Donor age, sex, ethnicity and CMV serostatus were compiled together with the repertoire data. The study aimed to test whether cataloging public T cell receptors could reveal signatures of past pathogen exposure. A later analysis re-analyzed previously published TCR beta repertoires from 666 donors and added high-resolution HLA genotyping to study TCR occurrence patterns. On average, around 230,000 unique TCR beta nucleotide sequences were sequenced per donor among 398 genotyped donors of the cohort, with roughly 20% of those sequences being non-productive. Typing coverage differed by locus: A, B, C, DRB1 and DQB1 were typed in roughly 629-640 donors, DQA1 in approximately 520, DPA1 in around 600, and DPB1 in around 490. Four to six DR-DQ haplotypes were handled as single units for association and clustering, since linkage in the cohort was strong. Of the approximately 400 genotyped donors, roughly 80% fell in the genetic ancestry cluster associated with self-reported Caucasian donors. A later genetic analysis took genome-wide SNP genotypes for about three fifths of the 666 donors and used that subset as a discovery cohort. The study profiled the T cell repertoires of around 700 subjects by immunosequencing and related them to cytomegalovirus serostatus. All discovery cohort repertoires had been generated using a single sequencing platform. High-throughput TCR immunosequencing, statistical association of individual TCRs with disease status, and machine learning were combined to predict cytomegalovirus infection status. About 320 gigabases of sequencing data and 70 million to 85 million unique TCR sequences were included in an early release covering 550 to 800 HLA-typed donors. Besides the first cohort of approximately 710 subjects, a separate validation cohort made up of around 120 different subjects was used. HLA typing included class I and class II loci at four-digit resolution. An earlier analysis of 587 of the donors used high-throughput TCR beta sequencing to judge whether each TCR beta V gene segment behaved as functional or pseudogenic. The later analysis used no new phenotypic data to find candidate immune exposures, relying instead on TCR beta sequences and their occurrence across donors.

General findings and caveats noted by the study authors: Only TCR beta chains were sequenced in this cohort, and the absence of alpha or paired-chain data limited detectable features. Because some donors lacked HLA typing at each locus, the association tests relied only on the typed subset. The study gave a list of around 170 TCR beta chains associated with cytomegalovirus. Sequencing depth was assumed to be roughly uniform across donors in the presence/absence analyses, though that assumption may not hold. Across donors, most TCR sequences were observed very rarely, whereas some public TCRs were present in many individuals. A later genetic analysis associated a missense DCLRE1C variant with V-gene and J-gene trimming of TCR beta chains, and an independent cohort replicated the association. The authors suggested that the approach could potentially be generalized to other disease states and immunological phenotypes. In an earlier analysis of some 540 of the donors, most TCR beta V segments appeared in productive rearrangements about 90% or about 30% of the time, broadly matching IMGT annotations. A further reported finding was that TCR beta sequences accurately predicted the HLA-A and HLA-B alleles for most subjects in the first cohort. Roughly 15 rarely observed V segments, including chromosome 9 orphons, were excluded from the earlier analysis of a few hundred of the donors because counts were too low. Linkage disequilibrium might explain the correlated functional status among segregating V segments, but an unknown experimental factor could not be excluded. Some IMGT-functional V segments, including TRBV6-2 and TRBV6-3, could not be told apart with the 87-base-pair reads, so those segments were excluded. Compared with equally common non-associated chains, HLA-associated TCR beta chains in a later analysis were more clonally expanded and had lower generation probabilities. In vitro tests confirmed that a few of the cytomegalovirus-associated TCR beta chains recognize cytomegalovirus antigens. According to a later analysis, most CMV-associated TCR beta chains appeared to be HLA-restricted, and the HLA associations seemed to be driven largely by CMV exposure. A later analysis found that TCR association rates varied across HLA loci, with DRB1 alleles showing the most associated TCRs and HLA-C alleles the fewest. Strong co-occurrence of HLA alleles, especially DR and DQ, made assigning TCR associations to individual alleles difficult. Immune exposure information for the cohort was limited to CMV serostatus. In a later analysis, several top co-occurrence clusters were reported to appear linked to parvovirus B19, influenza, CMV and Epstein-Barr virus. A later genetic analysis reported fewer N-insertions in productive TCRs among donors in an Asian-associated ancestry cluster than the roughly 700-donor mean. A cluster of highly shared sequence variants was judged likely to be a technical artifact of the sequencing pipeline. The classifier was reported to diagnose cytomegalovirus status with high specificity and sensitivity in both the original cohort and the validation cohort. In a later analysis, 16,951 TCR beta sequences were associated with specific HLA alleles at a false discovery rate of 0.05.

The library was prepared using the immunoSEQ multiplex PCR assay. A mixture of 60 forward primers for TCR Vbeta segments and 13 reverse primers for TCR Jbeta segments was used in the multiplex PCR. The CDR3 region of rearranged TCR beta genes was amplified from genomic DNA by a multiplex PCR assay. Amplified TCR beta libraries were sequenced as 87-base-pair reads on the Illumina HiSeq System. Concerning the study's data processing: A later analysis counted about 80 million unique TCR beta chains across the 650 to 800 repertoires, and 9.5 million to 11 million of these chains were shared by at least two donors. A nearest-neighbor algorithm error-corrected the raw reads and collapsed the reads into unique sequences, merging closely related sequences to remove PCR and sequencing errors. CDR3 sequences were aligned to IMGT reference sequences to assign V, D and J gene segments. For a sequence to be retained, at least a six-nucleotide match to both a V gene segment and a J gene segment was required. A rearrangement was called productive if the CDR3 had no stop codons and remained in frame with V and J, and every other rearrangement was called non-productive. CDR3 was defined by IMGT convention, running from the second conserved V-encoded cysteine to the conserved J-encoded phenylalanine. In an earlier analysis of approximately 500 of the donors, sequences lacking an unambiguous match to a single V gene segment were excluded. In an earlier analysis of 500 to 750 of the donors, V segments were called functional above 56.7% productive rearrangements and were called segregating when the between-donor standard deviation exceeded 5%. A statistical classification framework was developed to diagnose cytomegalovirus status using the catalog of TCR beta chain sequences. A later analysis assigned V and J genes by comparing TCR nucleotide sequences with IMGT/GENE-DB human TR gene sequences. A later analysis assigned CDR3 sequences and most-parsimonious VDJ recombination scenarios with the TCRdist pipeline. In a later analysis, every TCR beta chain was defined by the combination of its CDR3 amino acid sequence and its V-gene family, and reads without a unique V-gene family were dropped. A later analysis removed 592 highly shared, low-generation-probability nucleotide sequences to deal with suspected cross-contamination and a sequencing artifact. In a later analysis, a clonal expansion index was calculated for each public chain from normalized within-repertoire ranks of inferred template counts. In a later analysis, generation probabilities were computed with a VDJ recombination model fitted to out-of-frame rearrangements, and the resulting probabilities were checked against IGoR. In a later analysis, TCR-TCR, TCR-HLA and TCR-CMV co-occurrence was scored with hypergeometric tests, and a repertoire-size bias correction was applied to TCR pairs. To estimate false discovery rates, a later analysis permuted the HLA or CMV assignments 20 times. In a later analysis, co-occurring TCRs were grouped using DBSCAN, with TCRdist sequence similarity added in when clustering inside HLA-allele-positive subsets. Co-occurrence clustering excluded repertoires with fewer than 30,000 or more than 120,000 public chains, plus five with anomalous nucleotide sharing. The table comes from immuneACCESS by way of TCRdb, which keeps in-frame sequences with V and J called. Part of the clones is missing from these tables; in studies checked, under half for an unresolved V gene and the rest for unknown reasons. That table gives V, J and clone size, and the DNA gave D and trimming. The sample table shows about 160,000 clones, and 65% to 80% are seen once. Approximately 2% of the sample goes to the ten largest clones.

The sample consisted of PBMCs. This TCR was recovered from a female donor in good health and CMV-seronegative. Here the chain combines TRBV5-1 and TRBJ1-1, with no confident D gene call. The CDR3 in this case is CASSYYEGRNTEAFF. In nucleotide form, the sequence is TGCGCCAGCAGCTACTATGAGGGTAGGAACACTGAAGCTTTCTTT.